A single sample is the source of the 6 T cell receptor beta chains below, sequenced in a study of blood T cell repertoires in COVID-19. Libraries were prepared by immunoSEQ multiplex PCR; TCRdb keeps only in-frame clonotypes and omits some of them. The sample has approximately 150,000 clones; about 87% are singletons. What was sequenced was peripheral blood. Receptor source: an elderly man with acute or convalescent COVID-19.

V is TRBV20-1 and J is TRBJ2-7; 9 bases are a match to TRBD2. Unmatched junction bases numbered 10, after V lost 3 bases and J lost 4 bases. This CDR3 region has 15 residues. Per the germline V gene, CDR1 is DFQATT and CDR2 is SNEGSKA (reference sequence). CDR3 DNA: TGCAGTGCTAGTCCGAATAGCGGGAGTGTGTACGAGCAGTACTTC. Translating gives CSASPNSGSVYEQYF.

This clone was seen just once. CDR3: CASSLVPSTRTYEQYF. In DNA form, the CDR3 reads TGCGCCAGCAGCTTGGTTCCTAGCACTAGAACCTACGAGCAGTACTTC. The V gene is TRBV5-1, the J gene TRBJ2-7; a possible D gene is TRBD2 (5 bases). Germline assignment: CDR1 SGHRS and CDR2 YFSETQ. There are 16 residues in the CDR3. Trimming shortened V by 0 bases and J by 2 bases, and 15 bases separated the two germline ends.

This chain links TRBV7-8 with TRBJ1-6; D unclear. Germline CDR1 SGHVS, CDR2 FQNEAQ. There are 15 residues in the CDR3. V was clipped by 2 bases and J by 7 bases, with 12 bases between them. The CDR3 DNA reads TGTGCCAGCAGCTTATCCCTGGCGGTGAATTCACCCCTCCACTTT. Translation: CASSLSLAVNSPLHF.

The rearrangement joins TRBV14 to TRBJ1-2; a weak D match, TRBD1 (5 bases). CDR3 length: 14 residues. V was pared by 0 bases and J by 7 bases, with 12 bases between. The germline gives CDR1 SGHDN, CDR2 FVKESK. The CDR3 sequence: CASSQDYAGGGYTF. Here the CDR3 DNA reads TGTGCCAGCAGCCAAGATTATGCGGGGGGTGGCTACACCTTC.

This clone showed up just a few times. The CDR3: CAISEARTSGIYEQYF. CDR3 sequence (DNA): TGTGCCATCAGTGAGGCTAGGACTAGCGGGATCTACGAGCAGTACTTC. The chain employs TRBV10-3 and TRBJ2-7; 12 nucleotides match TRBD2. The germline V gene has CDR1 ENHRY and CDR2 SYGVKD. This CDR3 spans 16 amino acids. V lost 2 bases to trimming and J lost 3 bases; unmatched junction nucleotides: 5.

The gene calls are TRBV5-1 and TRBJ2-1, with 9 bases lining up with TRBD1. V trimming: 2 bases; J trimming: 4 bases; junction bases outside the gene matches: 7. Germline CDR1 SGHRS, CDR2 YFSETQ. CDR3 length: 16 amino acids. The CDR3: CASSLGPGQGYNEQFF. The DNA of the CDR3 is TGCGCCAGCAGCTTAGGGCCGGGACAGGGATACAATGAGCAGTTCTTC.